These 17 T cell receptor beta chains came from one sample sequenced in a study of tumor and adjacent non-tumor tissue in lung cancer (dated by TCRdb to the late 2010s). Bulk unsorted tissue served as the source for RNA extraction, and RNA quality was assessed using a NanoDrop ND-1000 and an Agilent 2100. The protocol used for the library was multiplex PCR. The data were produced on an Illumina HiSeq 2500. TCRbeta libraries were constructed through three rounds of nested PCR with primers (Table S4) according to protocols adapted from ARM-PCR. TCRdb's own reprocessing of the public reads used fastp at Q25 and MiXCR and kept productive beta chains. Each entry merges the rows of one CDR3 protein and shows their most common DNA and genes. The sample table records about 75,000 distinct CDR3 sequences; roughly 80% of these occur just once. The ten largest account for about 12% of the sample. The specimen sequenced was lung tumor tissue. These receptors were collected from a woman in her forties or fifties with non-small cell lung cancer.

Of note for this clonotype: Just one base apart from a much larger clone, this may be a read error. In nucleotides, the CDR3 is TGTGCCTGGAGCCGAGGACAGGGGTGGTCGGGCAAGCAGTACTTC. Its protein is CAWSRGQGWSGKQYF. V gene TRBV30 combines with J gene TRBJ2-7; 9 bases agree with TRBD1. The germline V gene has CDR1 GTSNPN and CDR2 SVGIG (reference sequence). With V trimmed by 3 bases and J by 8 bases, 14 bases remained unmatched. The CDR3 loop spans 15 amino acids. Combining the CDR3 with reference TRBV30 and TRBJ2-7 gives the whole variable domain SQTIHQWPATLVQPVGSPLSLECTVEGTSNPNLYWYRQAAGRGLQLLFYSVGIGQISSEVPQNLSASRPQDRQFILSSKKLLLSDSGFYLCAWSRGQGWSGKQYFGPGTRLTVT.

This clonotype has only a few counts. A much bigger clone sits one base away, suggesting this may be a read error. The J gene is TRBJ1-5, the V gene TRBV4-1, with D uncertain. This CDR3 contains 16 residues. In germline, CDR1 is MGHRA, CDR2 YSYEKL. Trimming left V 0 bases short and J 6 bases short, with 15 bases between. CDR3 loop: CASSQDAQRAGQPQHF. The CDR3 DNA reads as TGCGCCAGCAGCCAAGACGCGCAGAGGGCGGGTCAGCCCCAGCATTTT.

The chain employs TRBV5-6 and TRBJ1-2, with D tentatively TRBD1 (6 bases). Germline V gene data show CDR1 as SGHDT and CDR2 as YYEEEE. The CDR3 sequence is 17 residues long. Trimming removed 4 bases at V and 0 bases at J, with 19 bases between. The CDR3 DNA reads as TGTGCCAGCAGCCCGACAGGATTCATGTCCTCTAACTATGGCTACACCTTC. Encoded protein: CASSPTGFMSSNYGYTF.

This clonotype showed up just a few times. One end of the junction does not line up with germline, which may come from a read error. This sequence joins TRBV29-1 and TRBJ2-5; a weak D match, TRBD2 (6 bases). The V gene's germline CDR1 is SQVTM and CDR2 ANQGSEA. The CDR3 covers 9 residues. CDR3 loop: CVIRETQYF. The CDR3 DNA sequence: TGCGTCATACGGGAGACTCAGTACTTC.

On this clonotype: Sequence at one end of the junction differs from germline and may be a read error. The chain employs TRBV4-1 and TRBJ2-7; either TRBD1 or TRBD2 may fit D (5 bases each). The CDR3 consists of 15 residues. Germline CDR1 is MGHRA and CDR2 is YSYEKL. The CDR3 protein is CASSQPGTNSYVQYF. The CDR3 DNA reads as TGCGCCAGTAGTCAACCCGGGACGAACTCCTACGTGCAGTACTTC.

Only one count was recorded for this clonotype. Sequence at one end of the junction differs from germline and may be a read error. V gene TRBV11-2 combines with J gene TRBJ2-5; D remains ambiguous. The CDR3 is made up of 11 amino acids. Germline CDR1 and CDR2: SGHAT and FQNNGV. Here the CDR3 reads CATSITEIHYF. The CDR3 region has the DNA TGTGCCACCAGCATCACCGAGATCCACTACTTC.

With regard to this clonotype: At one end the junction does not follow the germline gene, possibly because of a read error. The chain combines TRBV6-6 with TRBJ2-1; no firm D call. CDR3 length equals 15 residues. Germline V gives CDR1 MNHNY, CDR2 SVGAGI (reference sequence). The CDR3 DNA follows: TGTGCCAGCAGTTATAATCTAGTGAGGTACAATGGGCAGTTCTTC. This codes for CASSYNLVRYNGQFF.

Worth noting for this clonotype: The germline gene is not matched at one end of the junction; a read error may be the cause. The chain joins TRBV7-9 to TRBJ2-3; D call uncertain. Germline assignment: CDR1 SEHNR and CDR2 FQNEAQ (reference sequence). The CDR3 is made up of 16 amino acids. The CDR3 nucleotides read TGTGCCAGAAGCCGTCCGGGCAGACCCACCACAGATATGCAGTATTTT. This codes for CARSRPGRPTTDMQYF.

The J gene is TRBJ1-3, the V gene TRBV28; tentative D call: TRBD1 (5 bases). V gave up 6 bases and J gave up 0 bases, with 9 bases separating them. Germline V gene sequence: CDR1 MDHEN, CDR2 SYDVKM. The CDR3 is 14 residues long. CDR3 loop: CASRGGFSGNTIYF. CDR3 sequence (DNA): TGTGCCAGCAGGGGGGGATTCTCTGGAAACACCATATATTTT.

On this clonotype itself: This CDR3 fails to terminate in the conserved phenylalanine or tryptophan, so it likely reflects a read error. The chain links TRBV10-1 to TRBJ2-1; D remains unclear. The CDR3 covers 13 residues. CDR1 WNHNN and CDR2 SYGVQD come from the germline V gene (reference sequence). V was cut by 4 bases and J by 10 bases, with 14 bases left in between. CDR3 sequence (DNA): TGCGCCAGCAGTGCGACTCCTTCATGGGAGCAGTTCTAC. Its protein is CASSATPSWEQFY.

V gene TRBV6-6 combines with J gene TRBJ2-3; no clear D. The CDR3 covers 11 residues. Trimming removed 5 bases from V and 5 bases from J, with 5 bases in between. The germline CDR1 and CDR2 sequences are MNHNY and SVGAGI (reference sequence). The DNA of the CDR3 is TGTGCCAGCAGTAAGAGAGATACGCAGTATTTT. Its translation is CASSKRDTQYF.

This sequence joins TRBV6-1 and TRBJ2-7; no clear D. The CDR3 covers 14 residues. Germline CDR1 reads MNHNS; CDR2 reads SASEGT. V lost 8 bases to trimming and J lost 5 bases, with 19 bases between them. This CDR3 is CASLSSPSSNEQYF. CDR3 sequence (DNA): TGTGCCAGCTTATCAAGCCCCTCAAGTAACGAGCAGTACTTC.

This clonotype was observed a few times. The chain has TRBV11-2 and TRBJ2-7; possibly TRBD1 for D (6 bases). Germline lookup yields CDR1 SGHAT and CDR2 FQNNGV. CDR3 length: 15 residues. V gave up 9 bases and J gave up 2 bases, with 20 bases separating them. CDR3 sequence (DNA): TGTGCCAGTAGTACCGGGACACGGCGCACCTACGAGCAGTACTTC. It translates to CASSTGTRRTYEQYF.

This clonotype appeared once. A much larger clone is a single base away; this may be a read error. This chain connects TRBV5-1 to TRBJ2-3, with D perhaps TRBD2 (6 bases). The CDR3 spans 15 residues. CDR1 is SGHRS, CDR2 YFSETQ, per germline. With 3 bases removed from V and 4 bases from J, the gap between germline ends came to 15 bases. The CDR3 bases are TGCGCCAGCAGCTCAAAAGTAGCGGAAGCAGATACGCAGTATTTT. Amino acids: CASSSKVAEADTQYF.

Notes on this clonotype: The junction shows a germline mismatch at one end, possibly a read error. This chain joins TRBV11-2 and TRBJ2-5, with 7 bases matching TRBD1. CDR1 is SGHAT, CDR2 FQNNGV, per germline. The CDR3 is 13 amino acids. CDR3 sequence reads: CASNSTGEEIQYF. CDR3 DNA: TGTGCCAGCAACTCTACAGGGGAAGAGATCCAGTACTTC.

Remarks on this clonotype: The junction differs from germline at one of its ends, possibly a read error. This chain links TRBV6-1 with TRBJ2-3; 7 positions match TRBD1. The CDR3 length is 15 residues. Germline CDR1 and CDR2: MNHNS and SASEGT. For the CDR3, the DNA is TGTACCAGCAGTGAAACTCATACAGGGGTTGATACGCAGTATTTT. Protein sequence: CTSSETHTGVDTQYF.

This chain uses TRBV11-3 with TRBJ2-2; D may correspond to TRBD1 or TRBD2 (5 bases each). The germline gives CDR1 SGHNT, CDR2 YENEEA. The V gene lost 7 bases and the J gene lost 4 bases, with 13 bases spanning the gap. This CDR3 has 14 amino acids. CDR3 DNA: TGTGCCAGCAACCTAGTGAGGGGCACCGGGGAGCTGTTTTTT. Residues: CASNLVRGTGELFF.